One and the same sample provided the 28 T cell receptor beta chains below, sequenced in a study of blood T cell repertoires in COVID-19. Profiled with immunoSEQ multiplex PCR; TCRdb holds only in-frame clones, not every one. The table records some 110,000 clones, approximately 80% of them present only once. Sample: peripheral blood. These receptors all stem from a man at least 80 years old with COVID-19, enrolled during active disease.

This rearrangement joins TRBV5-6 to TRBJ1-5, with a tentative D call TRBD1 (6 bases). The V gene's germline CDR1 is SGHDT and CDR2 YYEEEE. The CDR3 length is 14 residues. Between the trimmed V and J ends, which lost 3 bases and 7 bases, there was a span of 14 bases. The CDR3 DNA sequence: TGTGCCAGCAGCTCACAGGGTCTCGGACAGCCCCAGCATTTT. Protein sequence: CASSSQGLGQPQHF.

V is TRBV19 and J is TRBJ2-2; TRBD1 aligns across 8 bases. Trimming removed 4 bases from V and 4 bases from J; junction bases left unmatched: 5. The germline V gene has CDR1 LNHDA and CDR2 SQIVND (reference sequence). CDR3 length: 15 residues. The CDR3, as DNA: TGTGCCAGTAGTAGGCCGGACAGGGCCACCGGGGAGCTGTTTTTT. Its protein product is CASSRPDRATGELFF.

The chain employs TRBV5-1 and TRBJ1-2; 7 bases are shared with TRBD1. CDR3 length: 13 residues. The V gene's germline CDR1 is SGHRS and CDR2 YFSETQ. The V and J ends lost 2 bases and 6 bases, in that order; junction bases with no gene match: 4. The CDR3 sequence is CASSLGGGDGYTF. The CDR3 DNA is TGCGCCAGCAGCTTAGGAGGGGGCGATGGCTACACCTTC.

J is TRBJ2-5 and V is TRBV5-1, with D possibly matching TRBD1 (5 bases). Trimming removed 3 bases from V and 2 bases from J, with 17 bases in between. The CDR3 sequence is 16 residues long. CDR1 and CDR2 from the germline V gene are SGHRS and YFSETQ. The CDR3 nucleotides are TGCGCCAGCAGCTCGGCCACAGGTTTGGGTCAAGAGACCCAGTACTTC. Protein product: CASSSATGLGQETQYF.

The gene calls are TRBV7-2 and TRBJ1-2; 7 bases are shared with TRBD1. V shed 7 bases, J shed 5 bases, and the junction held 22 bases outside the gene matches. Germline CDR1 is SGHTA and CDR2 is FQGNSA. CDR3 length equals 18 residues. This chain's CDR3 is CASTPGAAGGFPLYGYTF. CDR3 nucleotide sequence: TGTGCCAGCACCCCGGGGGCGGCAGGGGGATTCCCTTTGTATGGCTACACCTTC.

The chain has TRBV4-1 and TRBJ2-7, with 12 nucleotides matching TRBD2. The CDR3 covers 14 residues. The germline CDR1 and CDR2 sequences are MGHRA and YSYEKL. J gave up 7 bases and V 2 bases, and 3 bases lay outside the gene matches. CDR3 sequence: CASSQLAGGREQYF. CDR3 DNA: TGCGCCAGCAGCCAACTAGCGGGAGGGCGTGAGCAGTACTTC.

The chain couples TRBV4-3 to TRBJ2-7, with TRBD2 matching over 7 bases. CDR3 size: 15 residues. The V segment lost 1 base and the J segment 1 base; nucleotides outside the gene matches: 4. CDR1 is LGHNA, CDR2 YSLEER, per germline. CDR3 loop: CASSQGTRGSYEQYF. CDR3 nucleotide sequence: TGCGCCAGCAGCCAAGGGACTAGAGGTTCCTACGAGCAGTACTTC.

The chain employs TRBV7-9 and TRBJ1-4, with TRBD1 matching 9 bases. Germline CDR1 and CDR2: SEHNR and FQNEAQ (reference sequence). J gave up 0 bases and V 4 bases, and 9 bases lay outside the gene matches. This CDR3 contains 18 residues. CDR3 nucleotide sequence: TGTGCCAGCAGCTCCTGGGACAGGGTTTTTGCAACTAATGAAAAACTGTTTTTT. Its translation: CASSSWDRVFATNEKLFF.

V is TRBV9 and J is TRBJ2-5; 12 bases are shared with TRBD2. The length of the CDR3 is 17 residues. Germline V gives CDR1 SGDLS, CDR2 YYNGEE. The V gene end was trimmed by 0 bases and the J gene end by 2 bases; junction bases not matched to a gene: 5. The CDR3 spells CASSVGASGREQETQYF. Here the CDR3 DNA reads TGTGCCAGCAGCGTAGGTGCTAGCGGGAGGGAACAAGAGACCCAGTACTTC.

The V call is TRBV20-1, the J call TRBJ2-3, with D perhaps TRBD2 (6 bases). The CDR3 length is 14 residues. The germline V and J ends were trimmed by 3 bases and 4 bases, with 14 bases remaining between them. Germline V gene data show CDR1 as DFQATT and CDR2 as SNEGSKA (reference sequence). DNA of the CDR3: TGCAGTGCTAGTAAGCGGGCGAGGGCAGATACGCAGTATTTT. Translation gives CSASKRARADTQYF.

In DNA, the CDR3 is TGCGCCAGCAGCTTCACAGACAATTCACCCCTCCACTTT. This translates into CASSFTDNSPLHF. The chain recombines TRBV5-1 with TRBJ1-6; the D is unclear. Germline CDR1 reads SGHRS; CDR2 reads YFSETQ. Trimming shortened V by 2 bases and J by 7 bases, and 7 bases separated the two germline ends. The CDR3 consists of 13 residues.

The DNA for the CDR3 is TGTGCCAGCAGTTTAGGGGAGGCAGGGGGACCAAACAACTATGGCTACACCTTC. This encodes CASSLGEAGGPNNYGYTF. This rearrangement joins TRBV28 to TRBJ1-2; the match to TRBD1 covers 7 bases. V was pared by 2 bases and J by 2 bases, with 14 bases of the junction left unmatched. Germline CDR1 and CDR2: MDHEN and SYDVKM. The CDR3 runs 18 residues.

A single count supports this clone. J is TRBJ1-3 and V is TRBV10-3; 7 nucleotides match TRBD1. The germline CDR1 and CDR2 sequences are ENHRY and SYGVKD. Losses at the gene ends were 1 base for V and 4 bases for J; bases not matched to a gene: 4. This CDR3 spans 15 amino acids. CDR3 DNA sequence: TGTGCCATCAGTGAGTACGGACAGGTCGGAAACACCATATATTTT. It yields the protein CAISEYGQVGNTIYF.

The chain carries TRBV6-5 and TRBJ2-2, with D hard to call. CDR1 and CDR2 (germline): MNHEY, SVGAGI. The germline V and J ends were trimmed by 7 bases and 5 bases, with 8 bases remaining between them. The CDR3 has 12 amino acids. Here the CDR3 DNA reads TGTGCCAGCATGAGGATAACCGGGGAGCTGTTTTTT. Its translation: CASMRITGELFF.

The gene calls are TRBV7-9 and TRBJ2-2; the D is unclear. Per the germline V gene, CDR1 is SEHNR and CDR2 is FQNEAQ (reference sequence). The CDR3 contains 14 residues. V dropped 2 bases and J dropped 5 bases, with 9 bases sitting between them. In nucleotides, the CDR3 is TGTGCCAGCAGCTTATTCTCAACAACCGGGGAGCTGTTTTTT. Protein sequence: CASSLFSTTGELFF.

This sequence joins TRBV6-5 and TRBJ1-5; 8 bases line up with TRBD1. CDR1 MNHEY and CDR2 SVGAGI come from the germline V gene. The CDR3 contains 13 residues. V was clipped by 5 bases and J by 6 bases; unmatched bases: 3. CDR3 nucleotides: TGTGCCAGCAGTAGGACAGGGTTTCAGCCCCAGCATTTT. It encodes CASSRTGFQPQHF.

The rearrangement uses TRBV6-5 and TRBJ1-1; tentative D call: TRBD1 (6 bases). Germline assignment: CDR1 MNHEY and CDR2 SVGAGI. V shed 8 bases and J shed 4 bases, with 14 bases lying between them. This CDR3 is 13 amino acids long. DNA for the CDR3: TGTGCCAGCTTCAGGGGTCGGGGCACTGAAGCTTTCTTT. Translating gives CASFRGRGTEAFF.

The J gene is TRBJ1-3, the V gene TRBV29-1; D is perhaps TRBD1 (5 bases). The germline gives CDR1 SQVTM, CDR2 ANQGSEA. The CDR3 length is 13 residues. The V and J ends lost 5 bases and 0 bases respectively, with 8 bases between them. The CDR3 loop reads CSVRGASGNTIYF. The CDR3 DNA sequence: TGCAGCGTTCGCGGGGCCTCTGGAAACACCATATATTTT. Full variable domain (rest looked up from reference TRBV29-1 and TRBJ1-3): SAVISQKPSRDICQRGTSLTIQCQVDSQVTMMFWYRQQPGQSLTLIATANQGSEATYESGFVIDKFPISRPNLTFSTLTVSNMSPEDSSIYLCSVRGASGNTIYFGEGSWLTVV.

In this sample, this clone turned up a few times. The chain recombines TRBV20-1 with TRBJ2-7, with D possibly matching TRBD2 (6 bases). Germline CDR1 reads DFQATT; CDR2 reads SNEGSKA (reference sequence). V lost 4 bases, J lost 2 bases, and 6 bases lay in between. The CDR3 sequence is 11 residues long. In DNA form, the CDR3 reads TGCAGTGCTACTAGCGCCTACGAGCAGTACTTC. As protein: CSATSAYEQYF.

The genes are TRBV6-2 or TRBV6-3 and TRBJ2-1; TRBD1 is a possible D gene (5 bases). The CDR3 extends over 16 amino acids. From germline, CDR1 is MNHEY and CDR2 SVGEGT. V was cut by 0 bases and J by 10 bases, with 19 bases left in between. Here the CDR3 reads CASSYSQQDLRWEQFF. CDR3 nucleotides: TGTGCCAGCAGTTACTCACAACAGGATTTGAGGTGGGAGCAGTTCTTC.

V is TRBV19 and J is TRBJ1-5; 9 positions agree with TRBD1. This CDR3 comprises 16 residues. The junction had 7 bases not matched to a gene; V was cut back by 3 bases and J by 4 bases. Germline V gene sequence: CDR1 LNHDA, CDR2 SQIVND (reference sequence). The CDR3 reads CASSIGPGQGNQPQHF. The CDR3 DNA sequence: TGTGCCAGTAGTATTGGTCCCGGACAGGGGAATCAGCCCCAGCATTTT.

The rearrangement joins TRBV24-1 to TRBJ2-1; possibly TRBD2 for D (5 bases). CDR1 and CDR2 (germline): KGHDR, SFDVKD. The CDR3 runs to 18 residues. Deletions cut 3 bases from V and 3 bases from J, with 20 bases between. The CDR3 region has the DNA TGTGCCACCAGTGATCCTGTGAGGAGCGGCTCCCACTACAATGAGCAGTTCTTC. This gives the protein CATSDPVRSGSHYNEQFF.

This clone was observed a handful of times. The chain is built from TRBV28 and TRBJ2-7, with D possibly being TRBD2 (5 bases). Between the trimmed V and J ends, which lost 5 bases and 3 bases, there was a span of 14 bases. The CDR3 has 14 residues. Per germline, CDR1 MDHEN and CDR2 SYDVKM. The CDR3 DNA sequence: TGTGCCAGCAGTATTAGGGAGCCCCTCTACGAGCAGTACTTC. Its protein product is CASSIREPLYEQYF.

This clone occurred a few times. The chain has TRBV13 and TRBJ2-3; the D is unclear. V was shortened by 4 bases and J by 1 base, with 12 bases between the two germline ends. The CDR3 covers 15 residues. Germline CDR1 and CDR2: PRHDT and FYEKMQ (reference sequence). The CDR3 DNA reads TGTGCCAGCAGCTCCCTCTCTAGAGGCACAGATACGCAGTATTTT. Protein product: CASSSLSRGTDTQYF.

This clone showed up just once. This chain joins TRBV6-4 and TRBJ2-5; a possible D gene is TRBD1 (5 bases). Germline loops: CDR1 MRHNA, CDR2 SNTAGT. The ends were cut back, 2 bases at V and 4 bases at J, with 11 bases in the middle. This CDR3 has 14 residues. CDR3: CASSDRGRGETQYF. CDR3 nucleotide sequence: TGTGCCAGCAGTGACAGGGGAAGGGGAGAGACCCAGTACTTC.

The V gene is TRBV19, the J gene TRBJ2-7; possibly TRBD2 for D (5 bases). The V gene's germline CDR1 is LNHDA and CDR2 SQIVND (reference sequence). This CDR3 region has 15 residues. Trimming cost V 7 bases and J 2 bases, with 18 bases left between them. CDR3 DNA: TGTGCCAGTATCCCCTCGGCGGGCCCCCCCTACGAGCAGTACTTC. This sequence encodes CASIPSAGPPYEQYF.

This clone was recorded only once. This chain connects TRBV5-6 to TRBJ1-1; 10 nucleotides line up with TRBD1. The CDR3 consists of 13 residues. Per the germline V gene, CDR1 is SGHDT and CDR2 is YYEEEE. The V segment lost 8 bases and the J segment 0 bases; nucleotides outside the gene matches: 1. The chain's CDR3 is CARGQGMNTEAFF. The CDR3 DNA sequence: TGTGCCAGGGGACAGGGGATGAACACTGAAGCTTTCTTT.

The table lists this clone with a few counts. This chain connects TRBV6-2 or TRBV6-3 to TRBJ2-7; D is possibly TRBD2 (6 bases). This CDR3 comprises 15 residues. The germline V and J ends were trimmed by 6 bases and 1 base, with 16 bases remaining between them. The germline V gene encodes CDR1 MNHEY and CDR2 SVGEGT. CDR3 in amino acids: CASSPRLAKSYEQYF. The CDR3 DNA is TGTGCCAGCAGCCCTAGGCTAGCGAAGTCCTACGAGCAGTACTTC.